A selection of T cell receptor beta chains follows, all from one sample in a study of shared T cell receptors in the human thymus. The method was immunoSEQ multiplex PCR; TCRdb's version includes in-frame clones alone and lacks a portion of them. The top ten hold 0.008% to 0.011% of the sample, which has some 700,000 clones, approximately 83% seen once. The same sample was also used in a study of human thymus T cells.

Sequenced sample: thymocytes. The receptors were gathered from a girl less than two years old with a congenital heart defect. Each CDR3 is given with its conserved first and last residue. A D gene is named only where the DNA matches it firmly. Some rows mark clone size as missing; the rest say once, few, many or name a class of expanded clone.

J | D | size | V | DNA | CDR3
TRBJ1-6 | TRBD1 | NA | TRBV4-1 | TGCGCCAGCAGCCAAGATCCCGAAAATCCCTTTGGACAGGGGGCTACACCCCTCCACTTT | CASSQDPENPFGQGATPLHF
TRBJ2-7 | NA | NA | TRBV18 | TGTGCCAGCTCACCCACACAGGGCAGGGACGAGCAGTACTTC | CASSPTQGRDEQYF
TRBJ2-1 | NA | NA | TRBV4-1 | TGCGCCAGCAGCCGCGGATTTCCGAACAATGAGCAGTTCTTC | CASSRGFPNNEQFF
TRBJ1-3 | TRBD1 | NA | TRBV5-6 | TGTGCCAGCAGCGCGGCGACAGGGGGCCCTGGAAACACCATATATTTT | CASSAATGGPGNTIYF
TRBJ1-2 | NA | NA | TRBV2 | TGTGCCAGCAGTGAAAGGCGGAGCTATGGCTACACCTTC | CASSERRSYGYTF
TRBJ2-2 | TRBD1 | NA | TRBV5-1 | TGCGCCAGCAGCTTAACAGGGGGTCTCAGGGAGCTGTTTTTT | CASSLTGGLRELFF
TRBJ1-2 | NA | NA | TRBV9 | TGTGCCAGCAGCGAGAATTCCGCAGCGGTGAGGTATGGCTACACCTTC | CASSENSAAVRYGYTF
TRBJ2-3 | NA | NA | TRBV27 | TGTGCCAGCAGGAGACAGGTTGCCGATACGCAGTATTTT | CASRRQVADTQYF
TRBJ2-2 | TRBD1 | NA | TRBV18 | TGTGCCAGCTCACCAGACAGGGACGCCGGGGAGCTGTTTTTT | CASSPDRDAGELFF
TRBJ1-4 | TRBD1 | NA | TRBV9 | TGTGCCAGCAGCGTAGACGGACAGGCGTACTCTGAAAAACTGTTTTTT | CASSVDGQAYSEKLFF
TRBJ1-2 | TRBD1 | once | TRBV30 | TGTGCCTGGAAAGGGGACAGTTCCCGACCCTTCTATGGCTACACCTTC | CAWKGDSSRPFYGYTF
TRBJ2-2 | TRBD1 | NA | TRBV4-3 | TGCGCCAGCAGCCAAAACCCTAAGCAGGGGGCAAGGAACACCGGGGAGCTGTTTTTT | CASSQNPKQGARNTGELFF
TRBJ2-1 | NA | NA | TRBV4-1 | TGCGCCAGCAGCCAGATACTTTACAATGAGCAGTTCTTC | CASSQILYNEQFF
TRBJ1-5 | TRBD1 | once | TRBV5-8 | TGTGCCAGCAGCTTGGGGACAGGGGATTATAGCAATCAGCCCCAGCATTTT | CASSLGTGDYSNQPQHF
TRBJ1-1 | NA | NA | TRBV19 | TGTGCCAGTACATCTCAGGGAGGGACTGAAGCTTTCTTT | CASTSQGGTEAFF
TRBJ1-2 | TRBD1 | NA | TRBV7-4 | TGTGCCAGCAGCCCATTAGACAGGGTCTATGGCTACACCTTC | CASSPLDRVYGYTF
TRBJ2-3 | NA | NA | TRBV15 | TGTGCCACCAGCAGAGTGGGCTGTTACCGCACAGATACGCAGTATTTT | CATSRVGCYRTDTQYF
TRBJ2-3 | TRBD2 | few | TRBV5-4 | TGTGCCAGCAGCTTTCGGGGGGAGTCCACAGATACGCAGTATTTT | CASSFRGESTDTQYF
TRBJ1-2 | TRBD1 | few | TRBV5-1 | TGCGCCAGCAGCTTGGTGACCGGGACAGGGGGCTATGGCTACACCTTC | CASSLVTGTGGYGYTF
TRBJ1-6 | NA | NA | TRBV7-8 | TGTGCCAGCAGCTTACTCGGGTTCACCTATAATTCCCCCCTCCACTTT | CASSLLGFTYNSPLHF
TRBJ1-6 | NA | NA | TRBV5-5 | TGTGCCAGCAGTCCGGCGGGGATAGTTGGCTCACCCCTCCACTTT | CASSPAGIVGSPLHF
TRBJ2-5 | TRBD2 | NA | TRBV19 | TGTGCCAGTAGTACGCTAGTCCCAACTAGCGTGGAGACCCAGTACTTC | CASSTLVPTSVETQYF
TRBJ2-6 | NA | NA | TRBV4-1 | TGCGCCAGCAGCCAAGGGTGGAGGGGTCTTGCTGGGGCCAACGTCCTGACTTTC | CASSQGWRGLAGANVLTF
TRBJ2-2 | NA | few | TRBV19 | TGTGCCAGTAGAAATAACAGGTCCACCGGGGAGCTGTTTTTT | CASRNNRSTGELFF
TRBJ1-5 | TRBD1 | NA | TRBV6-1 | TGTGCCAGCAGTAAAGAAGGGGACAGCTTTAGCAATCAGCCCCAGCATTTT | CASSKEGDSFSNQPQHF
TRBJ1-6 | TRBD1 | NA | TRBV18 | TGTGCCAGCTCACCGACAGGGGGTAATTCACCCCTCCACTTT | CASSPTGGNSPLHF
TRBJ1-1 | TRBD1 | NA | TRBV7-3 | TGTGCCAGCAACCCGACAGGGGGCGAAAGGGCGAACACTGAAGCTTTCTTT | CASNPTGGERANTEAFF
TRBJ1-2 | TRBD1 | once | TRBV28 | TGTGCCAGCAGCAGACTGGACAGGGGTTATGGCTACACCTTC | CASSRLDRGYGYTF
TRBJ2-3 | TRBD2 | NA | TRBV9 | TGTGCCAGCTGCCCCCTGGGGCTAGCGGGGGGCAGGGATACGCAGTATTTT | CASCPLGLAGGRDTQYF
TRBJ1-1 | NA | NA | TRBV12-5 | TGTGCTAGTGGTCCAGACTGGGGGGGTGGCACTGAAGCTTTCTTT | CASGPDWGGGTEAFF
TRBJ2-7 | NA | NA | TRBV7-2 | TGTGCCAGCAGAAGTAGCGGTTACAGCTCCTACGAGCAGTACTTC | CASRSSGYSSYEQYF
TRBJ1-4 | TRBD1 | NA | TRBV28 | TGTGCCAGCAGGTTACAGGGGGCGCGATCTAATGAAAAACTGTTTTTT | CASRLQGARSNEKLFF
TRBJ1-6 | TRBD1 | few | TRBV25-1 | TGTGCCAGCAGAACAGGGGACCGAAATTCACCCCTCCACTTT | CASRTGDRNSPLHF
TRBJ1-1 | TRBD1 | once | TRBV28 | TGTGCCAGCAGTTTAGATTTGGGGACAGGGAGTATGGCTGAAGCTTTCTTT | CASSLDLGTGSMAEAFF
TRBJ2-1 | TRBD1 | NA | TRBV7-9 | TGTGCCAGCAGCTTCGTGACAGGGGGGAACAGGCAGTTCTTC | CASSFVTGGNRQFF
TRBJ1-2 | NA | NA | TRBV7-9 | TGTGCCAGCAGCTTATCGGGGTCCCGCTATGGCTACACCTTC | CASSLSGSRYGYTF
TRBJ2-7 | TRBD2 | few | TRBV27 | TGTGCCAGCAGTTTATCCCCCGGACTAGCGGGTAACTACGAGCAGTACTTC | CASSLSPGLAGNYEQYF
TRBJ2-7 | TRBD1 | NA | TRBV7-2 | TGTGCCAGCAGGGTACTCCCGGGACAGAGCTACGAGCAGTACTTC | CASRVLPGQSYEQYF
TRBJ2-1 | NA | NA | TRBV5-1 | TGCGCCAGCAGTTATTACCGGCCCCCTTTTGAGGCCTACAATGAGCAGTTCTTC | CASSYYRPPFEAYNEQFF
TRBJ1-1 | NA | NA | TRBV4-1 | TGCGCCAGCAGCCAAGATTATCAACACGCCACAGGAGAATGGAACACTGAAGCTTTCTTT | CASSQDYQHATGEWNTEAFF
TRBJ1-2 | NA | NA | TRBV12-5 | TGTGCTAGTGGTTTCGGGAGCCTCGGGGGCTACACCTTC | CASGFGSLGGYTF
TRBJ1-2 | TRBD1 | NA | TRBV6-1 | TGTGCCAGCAGTGAAAGGGACAGGGGAGGTGGCTACACCTTC | CASSERDRGGGYTF
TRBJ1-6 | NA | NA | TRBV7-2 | TGTGCCAGCAGCTTAGGTTGTAGGAGGGGAGGTTCACCCCTCCACTTT | CASSLGCRRGGSPLHF
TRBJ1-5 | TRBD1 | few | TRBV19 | TGTGCCAGTAGTACCGACAGGGGTGGCAATCAGCCCCAGCATTTT | CASSTDRGGNQPQHF
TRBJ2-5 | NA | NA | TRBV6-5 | TGTGCCAGCAGTTACCAACGGACAGTTGAAGGGACCCAGTACTTC | CASSYQRTVEGTQYF
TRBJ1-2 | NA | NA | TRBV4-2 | TGTGCCAGCAGCCGGGGGGGAGACAGCAGAAGCTATGGCTACACCTTC | CASSRGGDSRSYGYTF
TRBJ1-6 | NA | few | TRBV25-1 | TGTGCCAGCAGTGAAAAGGGGGGGAGCTCCTATAATTCACCCCTCCACTTT | CASSEKGGSSYNSPLHF
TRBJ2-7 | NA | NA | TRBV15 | TGTGCCACCAGCCCCCGGGACGGGAGCTCCTACGAGCAGTACTTC | CATSPRDGSSYEQYF
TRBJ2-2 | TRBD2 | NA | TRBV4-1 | TGCGCCAGCAGCCAAGTAACCGGGACTAGCGCCGGGGAGCTGTTTTTT | CASSQVTGTSAGELFF
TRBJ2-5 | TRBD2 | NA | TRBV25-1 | TGTGCCAGCAGTGAATCAGGTAGACTAGCGGAAGAGACCCAGTACTTC | CASSESGRLAEETQYF
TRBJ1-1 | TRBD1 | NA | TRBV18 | TGTGCCAGCTCACCGGGAGATTCGGGACAGCAGAACACTGAAGCTTTCTTT | CASSPGDSGQQNTEAFF